This T cell receptor (beta chain) was sequenced in a study of T cell responses to AZD1222 COVID-19 vaccine. Data came from immunoSEQ multiplex PCR; TCRdb stores just in-frame clones and leaves some out. This repertoire shows approximately 92,000 clones, approximately 91% found once; its top ten account for 7.5%. This clone was observed once. V was cut by 5 bases and J by 0 bases, with 14 bases left in between. Germline-derived CDR1 and CDR2 are MDHEN and SYDVKM. This CDR3 comprises 16 residues. The sample was peripheral blood, taken on day 0 of AZD1222 vaccination. This TCR came from an adult in good health. This chain uses TRBV28 with TRBJ2-1; no reliable D call. The CDR3 loop is CASSRAGPSSYNEQFF. DNA for the CDR3: TGTGCCAGCAGTCGAGCCGGACCAAGCTCCTACAATGAGCAGTTCTTC.